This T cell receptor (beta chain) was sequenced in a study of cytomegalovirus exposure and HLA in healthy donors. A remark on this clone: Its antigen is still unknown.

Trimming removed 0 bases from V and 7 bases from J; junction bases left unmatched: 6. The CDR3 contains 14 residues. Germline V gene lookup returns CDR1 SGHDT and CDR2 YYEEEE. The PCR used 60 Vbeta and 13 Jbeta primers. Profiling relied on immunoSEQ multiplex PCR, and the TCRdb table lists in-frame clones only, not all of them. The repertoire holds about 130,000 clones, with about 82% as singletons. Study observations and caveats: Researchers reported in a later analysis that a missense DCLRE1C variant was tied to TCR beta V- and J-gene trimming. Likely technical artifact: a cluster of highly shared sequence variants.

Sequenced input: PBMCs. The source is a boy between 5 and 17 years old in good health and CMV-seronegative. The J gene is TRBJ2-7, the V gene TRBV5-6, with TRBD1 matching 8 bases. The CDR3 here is CASSLVQGAVEQYF. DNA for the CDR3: TGTGCCAGCAGCTTGGTTCAGGGGGCTGTTGAGCAGTACTTC.